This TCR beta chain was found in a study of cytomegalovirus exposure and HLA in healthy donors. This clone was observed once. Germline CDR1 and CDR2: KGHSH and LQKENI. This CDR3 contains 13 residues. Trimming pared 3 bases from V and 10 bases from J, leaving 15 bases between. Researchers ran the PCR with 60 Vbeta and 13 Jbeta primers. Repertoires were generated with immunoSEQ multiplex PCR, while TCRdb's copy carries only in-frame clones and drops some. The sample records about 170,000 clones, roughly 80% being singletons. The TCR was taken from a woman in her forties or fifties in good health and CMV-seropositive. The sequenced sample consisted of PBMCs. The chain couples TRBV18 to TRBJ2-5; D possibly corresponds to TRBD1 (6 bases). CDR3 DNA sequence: TGTGCCAGCTCACCTTCTCTTGGACAGATCCAGTACTTC. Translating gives CASSPSLGQIQYF.